This T cell receptor (beta chain) was captured by sequencing in a study of chemoradiotherapy in HPV16-positive cancers. As for the study in general: Candidate HPV-specific clones and shared TCR motifs came from a couple of HPV16-positive patients.

Study conclusions and caveats: Candidate HPV-specific clones and E7-related TCR motifs grew in tumor during treatment.

A note on this clone: What it binds is unknown.

Data came from immunoSEQ multiplex PCR; TCRdb stores just in-frame clones and leaves some out. The table lists some 9,600 clones, roughly 65% of them singletons. The V gene's germline CDR1 is SGHTA and CDR2 FQGNSA. The CDR3 has 13 residues. The J segment lost 12 bases and the V segment lost 1 base, leaving 3 bases of the junction unmatched. This clonotype was obtained from a human donor with HPV-associated anogenital cancer. The rearrangement joins TRBV7-2 to TRBJ2-7, with 13 bases identical to TRBD2. The sample was taken from a patient who underwent chemoradiotherapy. CDR3 bases: TGTGCCAGCAGCTTAGATCGACTAGCGGGGGGGTACTTC. Residues: CASSLDRLAGGYF.